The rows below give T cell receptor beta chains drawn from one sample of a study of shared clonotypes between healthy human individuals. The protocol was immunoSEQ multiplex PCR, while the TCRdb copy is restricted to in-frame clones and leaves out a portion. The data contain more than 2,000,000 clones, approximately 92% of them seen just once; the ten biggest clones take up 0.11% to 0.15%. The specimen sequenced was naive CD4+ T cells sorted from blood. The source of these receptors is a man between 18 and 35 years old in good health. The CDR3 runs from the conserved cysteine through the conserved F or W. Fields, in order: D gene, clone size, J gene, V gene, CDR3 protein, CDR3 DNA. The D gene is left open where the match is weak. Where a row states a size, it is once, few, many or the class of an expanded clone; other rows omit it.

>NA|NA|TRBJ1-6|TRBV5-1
CASSLGGPLNSPLHF
TGCGCCAGCAGCTTAGGAGGGCCCCTAAATTCACCCCTCCACTTT
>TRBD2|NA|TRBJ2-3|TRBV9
CASSVVSGGHTDTQYF
TGTGCCAGCAGCGTAGTGAGCGGGGGCCACACAGATACGCAGTATTTT
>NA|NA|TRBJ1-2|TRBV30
CAWSIPGAFYGYTF
TGTGCCTGGAGTATACCAGGGGCCTTCTATGGCTACACCTTC
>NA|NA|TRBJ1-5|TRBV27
CASSLSSNQPQHF
TGTGCCAGCAGTTTGAGCAGCAATCAGCCCCAGCATTTT
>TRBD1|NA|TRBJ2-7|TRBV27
CASSRGQGAPYEQYF
TGTGCCAGCAGTAGAGGACAGGGGGCCCCATACGAGCAGTACTTC
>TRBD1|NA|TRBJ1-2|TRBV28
CASGVGQFNYGYTF
TGTGCCAGCGGCGTGGGACAGTTTAACTATGGCTACACCTTC
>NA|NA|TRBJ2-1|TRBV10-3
CAISADPTDEQFF
TGTGCCATCAGTGCAGACCCCACGGATGAGCAGTTCTTC
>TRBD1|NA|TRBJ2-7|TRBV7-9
CASSLAPTGGVQYF
TGTGCCAGCAGCTTAGCCCCAACAGGGGGTGTGCAGTACTTC
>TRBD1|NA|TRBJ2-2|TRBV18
CASSPLGQGAGELFF
TGTGCCAGCTCACCATTGGGACAGGGGGCCGGGGAGCTGTTTTTT
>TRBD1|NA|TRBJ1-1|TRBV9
CASSSGQGGTEAFF
TGTGCCAGCAGCTCGGGACAGGGAGGCACTGAAGCTTTCTTT
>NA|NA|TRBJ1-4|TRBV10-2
CASRSSGATNEKLFF
TGCGCCAGCAGATCTTCAGGGGCAACTAATGAAAAACTGTTTTTT
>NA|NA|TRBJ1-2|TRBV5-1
CASSLGGSVGGYTF
TGCGCCAGCAGCTTGGGGGGGTCGGTCGGTGGCTACACCTTC
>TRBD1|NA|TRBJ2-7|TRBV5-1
CASSLAQGTVGGEQYF
TGCGCCAGCAGCTTGGCCCAAGGGACAGTCGGAGGCGAGCAGTACTTC
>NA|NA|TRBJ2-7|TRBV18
CASSPGASGTYEQYF
TGTGCCAGCTCACCCGGGGCCTCGGGAACCTACGAGCAGTACTTC
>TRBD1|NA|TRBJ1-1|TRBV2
CARKPGQGPAEAFF
TGTGCCAGAAAACCGGGACAGGGGCCCGCTGAAGCTTTCTTT
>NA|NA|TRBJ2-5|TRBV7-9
CASSLVDETQYF
TGTGCCAGCAGCTTAGTCGACGAGACCCAGTACTTC
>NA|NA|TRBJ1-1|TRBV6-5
CASRDRRNTEAFF
TGTGCCAGCAGGGACAGAAGGAACACTGAAGCTTTCTTT
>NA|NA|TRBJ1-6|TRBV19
CASRRGQYNSPLHF
TGTGCCAGTAGACGGGGCCAGTATAATTCACCCCTCCACTTT
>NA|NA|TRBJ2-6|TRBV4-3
CASSLEGPLSSGANVLTF
TGCGCCAGCAGCCTCGAGGGGCCTCTGAGCTCTGGGGCCAACGTCCTGACTTTC
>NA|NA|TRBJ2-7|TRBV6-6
CASSRPGASSYEQYF
TGTGCCAGCAGCCGACCTGGGGCCAGCTCCTACGAGCAGTACTTC
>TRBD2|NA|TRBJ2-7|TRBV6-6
CASSYSASGGYEQYF
TGTGCCAGCAGTTACTCGGCTAGCGGTGGCTACGAGCAGTACTTC
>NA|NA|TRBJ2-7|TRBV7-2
CASSLFDEQYF
TGTGCCAGCAGCTTGTTTGACGAGCAGTACTTC
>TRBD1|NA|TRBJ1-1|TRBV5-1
CASSVGTGRGNTEAFF
TGCGCCAGCAGCGTCGGGACAGGGCGAGGGAACACTGAAGCTTTCTTT
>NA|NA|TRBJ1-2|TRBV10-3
CAIMGEANYGYTF
TGTGCCATCATGGGGGAGGCTAACTATGGCTACACCTTC
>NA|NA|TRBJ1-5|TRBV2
CASESDNYSNQPQHF
TGTGCCAGCGAATCAGACAATTATAGCAATCAGCCCCAGCATTTT
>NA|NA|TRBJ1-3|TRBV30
CAWSVGFSGNTIYF
TGTGCCTGGAGTGTCGGCTTCTCTGGAAACACCATATATTTT
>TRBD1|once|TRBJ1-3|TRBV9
CASSVAGGAGNTIYF
TGTGCCAGCAGCGTAGCAGGGGGCGCTGGAAACACCATATATTTT
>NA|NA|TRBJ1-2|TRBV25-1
CASSDGGRNYGYTF
TGTGCCAGCAGTGACGGGGGGAGAAACTATGGCTACACCTTC
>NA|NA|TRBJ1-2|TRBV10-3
CAISTPGAIGYTF
TGTGCCATCAGTACCCCGGGGGCGATAGGCTACACCTTC
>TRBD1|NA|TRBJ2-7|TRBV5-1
CASSLRGQGGAEQYF
TGCGCCAGCAGCTTGAGGGGACAGGGAGGCGCCGAGCAGTACTTC
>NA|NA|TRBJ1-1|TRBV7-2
CASSLVPGNTEAFF
TGTGCCAGCAGCTTAGTCCCAGGGAACACTGAAGCTTTCTTT
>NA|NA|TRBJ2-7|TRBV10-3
CAISGLDGYEQYF
TGTGCCATCAGTGGTCTGGATGGGTACGAGCAGTACTTC
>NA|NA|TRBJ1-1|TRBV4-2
CASSQETTGKGGTEAFF
TGTGCCAGCAGCCAAGAGACGACAGGTAAGGGGGGCACTGAAGCTTTCTTT
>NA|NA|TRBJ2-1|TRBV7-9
CASSLGTGFSEQFF
TGTGCCAGCAGCTTAGGAACAGGGTTTAGTGAGCAGTTCTTC
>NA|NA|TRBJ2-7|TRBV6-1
CASSEGQGLPYEQYF
TGTGCCAGCAGTGAAGGGCAAGGGTTACCCTACGAGCAGTACTTC
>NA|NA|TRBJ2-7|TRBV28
CASSSPTGIYEQYF
TGTGCCAGCAGTTCGCCTACAGGAATCTACGAGCAGTACTTC
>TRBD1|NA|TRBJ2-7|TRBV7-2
CASSSRQGGYEQYF
TGTGCCAGCAGCTCGAGACAGGGTGGGTACGAGCAGTACTTC
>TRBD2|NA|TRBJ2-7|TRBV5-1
CASSLPLAGGSYEQYF
TGCGCCAGCAGCTTGCCCTTAGCGGGGGGCTCCTACGAGCAGTACTTC
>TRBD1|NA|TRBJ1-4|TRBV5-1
CASSWTGGGEKLFF
TGCGCCAGCAGCTGGACAGGGGGCGGTGAAAAACTGTTTTTT